This TCR beta chain was captured in a study of blood T cell repertoires in COVID-19. Study context: PBMCs, B-cell-depleted T cells, or T cells were the source of the cDNA or gDNA that made up the material.

V gave up 0 bases and J gave up 1 base, with 10 bases separating them. Germline CDR1 reads SGHRS; CDR2 reads YFSETQ. The CDR3 contains 15 residues. Using immunoSEQ multiplex PCR, the repertoire was profiled, and TCRdb retains in-frame clones only, with some absent. The sample lists 60,000 to 90,000 clones; around 90% were seen once. Specimen: peripheral blood. This TCR was sampled from a woman older than 75 with active or convalescent COVID-19. The V and J genes are TRBV5-1 and TRBJ2-5, with D tentatively TRBD2 (5 bases). This CDR3 is CASSLGRAGQETQYF. In DNA form, the CDR3 reads TGCGCCAGCAGCTTGGGGCGGGCGGGCCAAGAGACCCAGTACTTC.